This TCR beta chain was retrieved from a study of T cells in narcolepsy. Across the whole study: Enrolled donors included narcolepsy type 1 or type 2 patients and healthy controls.

Assay: immunoSEQ multiplex PCR; the TCRdb copy retains only in-frame clones and omits some. The sample holds fewer than 40,000 clones, around 80% seen once. Regarding this clone: Its matching antigen is unknown.

The V gene lost 6 bases and the J gene lost 7 bases, with 12 bases spanning the gap. The length of the CDR3 is 12 residues. Germline lookup yields CDR1 MNHEY and CDR2 SVGAGI. The study, taken as a whole, reports: Healthy controls reportedly lacked the autoreactive clonotypes serially found in patients' blood. Autoreactive clone sequences were missing from some blood memory CD4+ repertoires. Same-patient CSF and blood CD4+ T cell clonotypes included HCRT-specific and TRIB2-specific autoreactive ones.

The TCR comes from a human donor with narcolepsy. This chain uses TRBV6-5 with TRBJ1-1, with D maybe TRBD1 (5 bases). The sample comprised CD45RA- memory CD4+ T cells from PBMCs. In DNA form, the CDR3 reads TGTGCCAGCAGCGCCGGGACCGGTGAAGCTTTCTTT. Translating gives CASSAGTGEAFF.